What follows are 20 T cell receptor beta chains derived from one specimen sequenced in a study of blood T cell repertoires in COVID-19. TCRdb's table, derived via immunoSEQ multiplex PCR, lists solely in-frame clones and lacks some. The repertoire includes some 200,000 clones, over 75% of them detected once, and approximately 6.1% sits in the top ten. Sequencing was done on a sample of peripheral blood. The receptors were gathered from a man at least 80 years old with acute or convalescent COVID-19.

This chain links TRBV30 with TRBJ1-6; D unresolved. CDR3 length: 14 amino acids. V lost 3 bases and J 6 bases, leaving 12 bases between the germline ends. Germline V CDR1 and CDR2: GTSNPN, SVGIG (reference sequence). The CDR3 here is CAWSREPRNSPLHF. Written as DNA, the CDR3 is TGTGCCTGGAGCCGGGAGCCCCGTAATTCACCCCTCCACTTT.

This clone has just one count. The J gene is TRBJ2-5, the V gene TRBV11-3; D remains unclear. The CDR3 runs 14 residues. V shed 5 bases and J shed 1 base, with 11 bases lying between them. The germline V gene has CDR1 SGHNT and CDR2 YENEEA. The CDR3, as DNA: TGTGCCAGCAGCATGAGTACGCGCCAAGAGACCCAGTACTTC. This encodes CASSMSTRQETQYF.

The J gene is TRBJ2-2, the V gene TRBV6-5; D gene ambiguous. This CDR3 has 13 amino acids. V gave up 2 bases and J gave up 7 bases, with 8 bases separating them. Germline CDR1 MNHEY, CDR2 SVGAGI. CDR3 sequence (DNA): TGTGCCAGCAGTTACGTCGAGAACGGGGAGCTGTTTTTT. Translated, it gives CASSYVENGELFF.

The chain employs TRBV7-2 and TRBJ2-3, with 13 bases lining up with TRBD2. The CDR3 is made up of 17 amino acids. The germline V gene encodes CDR1 SGHTA and CDR2 FQGNSA. The ends lost 5 bases at V and 3 bases at J; junction bases unmatched: 8. Here the CDR3 reads CASSPMGLAGITDTQYF. DNA for the CDR3: TGTGCCAGCAGCCCGATGGGACTAGCGGGAATTACAGATACGCAGTATTTT.

The V call is TRBV3-1 (or the pseudogene TRBV3-2), the J call TRBJ2-3; 8 bases match TRBD2. Germline lookup yields CDR1 LGHDT and CDR2 YNNKEL (reference sequence). The CDR3 sequence is 15 residues long. The ends lost 6 bases at V and 2 bases at J; junction bases unmatched: 7. The DNA of the CDR3 is TGTGCCAGCAGGCCCCGGACTAGCTACACAGATACGCAGTATTTT. This sequence encodes CASRPRTSYTDTQYF.

This clone was seen only once. This chain links TRBV27 with TRBJ2-1; D gene unclear. CDR1 is MNHEY, CDR2 SMNVEV, per germline (reference sequence). This CDR3 has 15 amino acids. Between the trimmed V and J ends, which lost 1 base and 4 bases, there was a span of 11 bases. In DNA, the CDR3 is TGTGCCAGCAGTTTATACGGCGGAGAGTACAATGAGCAGTTCTTC. This codes for CASSLYGGEYNEQFF.

The genes are TRBV10-2 and TRBJ2-7, with TRBD1 identical over 10 bases. The CDR3 length is 15 residues. V gave up 3 bases and J gave up 3 bases; unmatched junction bases: 5. Germline V lookup: CDR1 WSHSY, CDR2 SAAADI. The DNA of the CDR3 is TGCGCCAGCAGTGAATGGGGGACAGGGGACTACGAGCAGTACTTC. This codes for CASSEWGTGDYEQYF.

This clone has just a few counts. The chain employs TRBV10-3 and TRBJ1-2; 8 bases align to TRBD1. Germline trimming cut 3 bases from V and 6 bases from J; bases unmatched to any gene: 3. This CDR3 has 13 amino acids. The germline CDR1 and CDR2 sequences are ENHRY and SYGVKD. The CDR3 region has the DNA TGTGCCATCAGTGATTCGACAGGGGATGGCTACACCTTC. It is translated as CAISDSTGDGYTF.

The V gene is TRBV19, the J gene TRBJ1-4, with a tentative D call TRBD1 (6 bases). The germline V gene has CDR1 LNHDA and CDR2 SQIVND (reference sequence). The V and J ends lost 6 bases and 8 bases respectively, with 16 bases between them. The length of the CDR3 is 14 residues. CDR3 loop: CASRNTGIGEKLFF. The CDR3 nucleotides read TGTGCCAGTAGAAATACAGGGATAGGAGAAAAACTGTTTTTT.

This chain uses TRBV19 with TRBJ2-1; 12 nucleotides match TRBD1. Germline V gene lookup returns CDR1 LNHDA and CDR2 SQIVND (reference sequence). V shed 2 bases and J 13 bases; nucleotides not matched to a gene: 9. The CDR3 has 15 residues. CDR3 residues: CASSIRTGTGGLQFF. The CDR3 coding sequence is TGTGCCAGTAGTATAAGAACCGGGACAGGGGGCTTACAGTTCTTC.

The chain links TRBV4-2 to TRBJ2-2; 8 bases fit TRBD2. Germline CDR1 reads LGHNA; CDR2 reads YNFKEQ. The CDR3 spans 17 residues. V lost 0 bases to trimming and J lost 5 bases; unmatched junction nucleotides: 8. CDR3 loop: CASSQDLASGSTGELFF. The DNA of the CDR3 is TGTGCCAGCAGCCAAGATCTGGCTAGCGGGTCGACCGGGGAGCTGTTTTTT.

The chain is built from TRBV19 and TRBJ2-1; TRBD2 matches at 7 bases. The CDR3 covers 13 residues. V lost 4 bases, J lost 6 bases, and 3 bases stayed unmatched. Germline V gene sequence: CDR1 LNHDA, CDR2 SQIVND (reference sequence). CDR3 sequence (DNA): TGTGCCAGTAGTACAAGGACTAGCAATGAGCAGTTCTTC. This sequence encodes CASSTRTSNEQFF.

The DNA for the CDR3 is TGTGCCAGCAGTGCCCGATCAACAGGGAATTGGAATTCACCCCTCCACTTT. Its translation: CASSARSTGNWNSPLHF. This rearrangement joins TRBV2 to TRBJ1-6, with D perhaps TRBD1 (6 bases). The germline V and J ends were trimmed by 4 bases and 7 bases, with 20 bases remaining between them. The V gene's germline CDR1 is SNHLY and CDR2 FYNNEI. The length of the CDR3 is 17 residues.

This clone was recorded a few times. The V and J genes are TRBV29-1 and TRBJ1-2, with a possible D match to TRBD1 (6 bases). Trimming removed 6 bases at V and 4 bases at J, with 15 bases between. The germline CDR1 and CDR2 sequences are SQVTM and ANQGSEA. CDR3 size: 13 residues. CDR3 nucleotides: TGCAGCGTCGTGCCGGCAGGGGCCTATGGCTACACCTTC. Its protein product is CSVVPAGAYGYTF.

V usage is TRBV19 and J usage is TRBJ2-2; a weak D match, TRBD2 (7 bases). Trimming stripped 7 bases from V and 5 bases from J, with 23 bases between. The germline V gene has CDR1 LNHDA and CDR2 SQIVND (reference sequence). The CDR3 has 17 amino acids. CDR3: CASINQRGRGRTGELFF. CDR3 sequence (DNA): TGTGCCAGTATCAATCAAAGGGGGAGGGGTAGGACCGGGGAGCTGTTTTTT.

The chain links TRBV27 to TRBJ2-7, with 9 bases lining up with TRBD2. The V and J ends lost 4 bases and 3 bases, in that order; junction bases with no gene match: 4. CDR3 length: 14 amino acids. Germline V lookup: CDR1 MNHEY, CDR2 SMNVEV (reference sequence). The CDR3 sequence is CASSSLAGDYEQYF. DNA of the CDR3: TGTGCCAGCAGTTCTTTAGCGGGAGACTACGAGCAGTACTTC.

V usage is TRBV24-1 and J usage is TRBJ2-1, with 10 positions matching TRBD1. From germline, CDR1 is KGHDR and CDR2 SFDVKD. CDR3 length: 16 residues. V dropped 1 base and J dropped 9; count of bases not matched to a gene: 8. The CDR3, as DNA: TGTGCCACCAGTGATTTTTGGGGGACAGGGGTAAGTGAGCAGTTCTTC. This translates into CATSDFWGTGVSEQFF.

The chain is built from TRBV2 and TRBJ2-1, with 7 bases matching TRBD2. The CDR3 is 16 amino acids. Germline trimming cut 0 bases from V and 10 bases from J; bases unmatched to any gene: 12. Germline values: CDR1 SNHLY, CDR2 FYNNEI. CDR3 region: CASSEARGGSMEEQFF. For the CDR3, the DNA is TGTGCCAGCAGTGAAGCGCGGGGCGGGAGTATGGAGGAGCAGTTCTTC.

The sample holds one count of this clone. J is TRBJ2-7 and V is TRBV29-1; 12 bases align to TRBD1. The J segment lost 5 bases and the V segment lost 4 bases, leaving 3 bases of the junction unmatched. This CDR3 comprises 13 residues. From germline, CDR1 is SQVTM and CDR2 ANQGSEA. The CDR3 loop reads CSVGDRGLDEQYF. In DNA form, the CDR3 reads TGCAGCGTTGGGGACAGGGGGCTGGACGAGCAGTACTTC.

The J gene is TRBJ2-1, the V gene TRBV7-2, with 10 bases lining up with TRBD1. Germline CDR1 reads SGHTA; CDR2 reads FQGNSA. The CDR3 covers 15 residues. V gave up 1 base and J gave up 10 bases; unmatched junction bases: 7. The CDR3 loop is CASSLGGQGRWEQFF. Written as DNA, the CDR3 is TGTGCCAGCAGCTTAGGGGGACAGGGGAGGTGGGAGCAGTTCTTC.